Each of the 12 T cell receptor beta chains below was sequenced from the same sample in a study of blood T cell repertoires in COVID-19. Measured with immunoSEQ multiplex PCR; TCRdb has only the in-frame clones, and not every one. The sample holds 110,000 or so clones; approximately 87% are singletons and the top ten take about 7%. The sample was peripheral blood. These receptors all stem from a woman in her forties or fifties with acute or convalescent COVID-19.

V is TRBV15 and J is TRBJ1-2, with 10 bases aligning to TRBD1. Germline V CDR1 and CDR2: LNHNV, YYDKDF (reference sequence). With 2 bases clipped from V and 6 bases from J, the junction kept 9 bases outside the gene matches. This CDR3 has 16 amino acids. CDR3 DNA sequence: TGTGCCACCAGCAGACCCCCCGGGACAGGGGACGATGGCTACACCTTC. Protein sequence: CATSRPPGTGDDGYTF.

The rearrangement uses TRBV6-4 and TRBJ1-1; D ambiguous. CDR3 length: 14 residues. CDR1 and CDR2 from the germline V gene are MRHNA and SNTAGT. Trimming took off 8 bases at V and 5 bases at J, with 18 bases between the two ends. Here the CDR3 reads CASRERATMTEAFF. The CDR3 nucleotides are TGTGCCAGCCGAGAAAGGGCGACTATGACTGAAGCTTTCTTT.

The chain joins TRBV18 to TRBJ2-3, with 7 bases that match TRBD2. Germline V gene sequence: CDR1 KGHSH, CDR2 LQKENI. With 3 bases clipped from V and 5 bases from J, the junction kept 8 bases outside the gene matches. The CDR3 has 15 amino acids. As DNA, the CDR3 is TGTGCCAGCTCACCGTCCACTCAGCGGGGAGATACGCAGTATTTT. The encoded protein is CASSPSTQRGDTQYF. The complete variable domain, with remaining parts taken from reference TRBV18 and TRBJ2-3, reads NAGVMQNPRHLVRRRGQEARLRCSPMKGHSHVYWYRQLPEEGLKFMVYLQKENIIDESGMPKERFSAEFPKEGPSILRIQQVVRGDSAAYFCASSPSTQRGDTQYFGPGTRLTVL.

CDR3 sequence reads: CASSYWDTISGNTIYF. CDR3 nucleotide sequence: TGTGCCAGCAGTTACTGGGACACGATCTCTGGAAACACCATATATTTT. The chain combines TRBV6-6 with TRBJ1-3; D is possibly TRBD1 (6 bases). Trimming left V 1 base short and J 0 bases short, with 10 bases between. This CDR3 has 16 amino acids. Germline-derived CDR1 and CDR2 are MNHNY and SVGAGI (reference sequence).

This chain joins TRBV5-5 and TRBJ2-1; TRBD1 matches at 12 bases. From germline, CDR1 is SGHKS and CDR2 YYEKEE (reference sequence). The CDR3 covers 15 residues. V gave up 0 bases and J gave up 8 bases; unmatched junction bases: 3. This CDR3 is CASSLAGQGAYEQFF. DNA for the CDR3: TGTGCCAGCAGCTTGGCGGGACAGGGGGCCTATGAGCAGTTCTTC. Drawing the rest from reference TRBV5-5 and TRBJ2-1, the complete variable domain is DAGVTQSPTHLIKTRGQQVTLRCSPISGHKSVSWYQQVLGQGPQFIFQYYEKEERGRGNFPDRFSARQFPNYSSELNVNALLLGDSALYLCASSLAGQGAYEQFFGPGTRLTVL.

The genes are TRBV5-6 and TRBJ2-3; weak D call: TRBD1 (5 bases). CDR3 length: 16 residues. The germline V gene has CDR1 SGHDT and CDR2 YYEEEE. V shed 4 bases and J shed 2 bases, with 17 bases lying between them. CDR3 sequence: CASSQGVSLLTDTQYF. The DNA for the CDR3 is TGTGCCAGCAGCCAAGGGGTCTCTTTACTCACAGATACGCAGTATTTT.

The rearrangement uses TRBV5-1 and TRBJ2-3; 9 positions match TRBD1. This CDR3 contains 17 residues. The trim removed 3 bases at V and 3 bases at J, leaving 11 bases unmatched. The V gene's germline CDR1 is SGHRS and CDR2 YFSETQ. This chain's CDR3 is CASSWGDRAAPTDTQYF. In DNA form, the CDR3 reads TGCGCCAGCAGCTGGGGGGACAGGGCTGCTCCGACAGATACGCAGTATTTT. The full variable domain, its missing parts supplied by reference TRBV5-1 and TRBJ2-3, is KAGVTQTPRYLIKTRGQQVTLSCSPISGHRSVSWYQQTPGQGLQFLFEYFSETQRNKGNFPGRFSGRQFSNSRSEMNVSTLELGDSALYLCASSWGDRAAPTDTQYFGPGTRLTVL.

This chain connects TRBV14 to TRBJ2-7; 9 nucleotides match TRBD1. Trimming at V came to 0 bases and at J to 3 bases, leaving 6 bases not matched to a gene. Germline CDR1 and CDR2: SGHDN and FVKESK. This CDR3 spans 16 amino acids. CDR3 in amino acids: CASSQDRWDRDYEQYF. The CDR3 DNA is TGTGCCAGCAGCCAAGATAGGTGGGACAGGGACTACGAGCAGTACTTC.

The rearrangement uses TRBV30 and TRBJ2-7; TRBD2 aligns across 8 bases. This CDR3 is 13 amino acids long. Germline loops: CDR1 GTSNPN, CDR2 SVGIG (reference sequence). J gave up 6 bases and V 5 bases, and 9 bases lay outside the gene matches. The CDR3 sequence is CAWAASGLSEQYF. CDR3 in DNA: TGTGCCTGGGCGGCTAGCGGGCTAAGCGAGCAGTACTTC.

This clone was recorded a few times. CDR3 amino acids: CASSRTGRAAGANVLTF. DNA for the CDR3: TGCGCCAGCAGCCGCACAGGGAGGGCGGCTGGGGCCAACGTCCTGACTTTC. The chain carries TRBV5-1 and TRBJ2-6; D is possibly TRBD2 (7 bases). The V and J ends lost 4 bases and 2 bases respectively, with 16 bases between them. Germline CDR1 reads SGHRS; CDR2 reads YFSETQ. This CDR3 has 17 amino acids.

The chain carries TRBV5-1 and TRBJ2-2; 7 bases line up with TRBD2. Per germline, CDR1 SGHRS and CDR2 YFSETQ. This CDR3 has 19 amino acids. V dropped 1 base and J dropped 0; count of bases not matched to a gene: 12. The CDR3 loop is CASSLYVGGRAANTGELFF. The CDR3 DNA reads TGCGCCAGCAGCTTGTACGTAGGAGGGAGGGCCGCGAACACCGGGGAGCTGTTTTTT.

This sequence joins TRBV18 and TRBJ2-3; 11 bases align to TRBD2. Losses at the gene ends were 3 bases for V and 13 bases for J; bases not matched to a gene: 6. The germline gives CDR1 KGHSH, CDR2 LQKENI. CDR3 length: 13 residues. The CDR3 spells CASSPPGLADEYF. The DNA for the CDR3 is TGTGCCAGCTCACCCCCGGGACTAGCGGATGAGTATTTT.